This entry features one T cell receptor (beta chain) sequence. Its antigen remains undetermined. No clone much larger than this one lies a single base away; base qualities are absent. Taken from cysteine to phenylalanine, the CDR3 has 15 residues. Only the CDR3 portion is preserved as DNA: 45 bases, with reading frame beginning at the first base. V and J lose 7 bases and 0 bases, and a span of 15 bases separates them. CDR1 and CDR2 are read off the germline V gene as MNHEY and SVGAGI. TCRbeta CDR3 regions were amplified from genomic DNA by means of the immunoSEQ Assay, a bias-controlled multiplex PCR. Concerning the study's data processing: The number of nucleated cells in each sample was estimated from the amplification of reference gene primers within the assay. To quantify the absolute abundance of each unique TCRbeta CDR3 rearrangement, sequence reads were collapsed and filtered. For each sample, productive Simpson clonality was calculated by taking the square root of Simpson's diversity index across productive rearrangements. TCRdb carries this immuneACCESS record with in-frame sequences only. Its versions omit some clonotypes, under half of them owing to an unresolved V gene in the studies checked, with the rest unexplained. V and J calls and clone size are given by that table; D and trimming were obtained from the DNA. The sample contains some 240,000 clones, around nine tenths of them found a single time. 6.5% of the sample goes to the ten largest clones.

These data are taken from a study of blood T cell repertoires in COVID-19 (dated by TCRdb to 2019 to 2021). Study-wide context: Samples from collaborators originated in the United States, Italy and Spain and spanned both the acute and convalescent phases of COVID-19. The prospective study material was composed of cDNA or gDNA derived from T cells, B-cell-depleted T cells, or PBMCs. Where available, HLA class I and class II types were taken from metadata supplied by the sample provider and were not determined by assay-based typing. The dataset comprised deeply sampled blood TCRbeta repertoires from subjects exposed to, actively infected with, or recovered from COVID-19. The sample metadata nearly always contained a de-identified subject ID, COVID-19 status, age in years and sex. The repertoires were released in a freely available public database meant as a resource for research on the immune response to SARS-CoV-2. Samples came from the ongoing ImmuneRACE study (first 160 participants) plus 1,254 subjects from 6 global collaborators. General study outcomes and caveats: How much clinical and demographic metadata was included differed by source and by participant, and the metadata was provided uncurated.

Another Seattle source contributed samples from volunteer blood donors who had recovered from COVID-19. Whole blood was collected in K2EDTA tubes by collaborating institutions according to the institutions' own protocols. For TCRbeta analysis, collaborators shipped samples in one of three forms: frozen whole blood, isolated PBMCs, or DNA extracted from either of those sample types. Sequencing used peripheral blood. This sequence uses TRBV6-5 and TRBJ1-2; TRBD1 is possibly the D segment (6 matching bases). This TCR derives from a man between 60 and 75 years old who had recovered from COVID-19. The DNA sequence follows: TGTGCCAGCAAAATAACAGGGAGCGCTAACTATGGCTACACCTTC. Its coded protein is CASKITGSANYGYTF.